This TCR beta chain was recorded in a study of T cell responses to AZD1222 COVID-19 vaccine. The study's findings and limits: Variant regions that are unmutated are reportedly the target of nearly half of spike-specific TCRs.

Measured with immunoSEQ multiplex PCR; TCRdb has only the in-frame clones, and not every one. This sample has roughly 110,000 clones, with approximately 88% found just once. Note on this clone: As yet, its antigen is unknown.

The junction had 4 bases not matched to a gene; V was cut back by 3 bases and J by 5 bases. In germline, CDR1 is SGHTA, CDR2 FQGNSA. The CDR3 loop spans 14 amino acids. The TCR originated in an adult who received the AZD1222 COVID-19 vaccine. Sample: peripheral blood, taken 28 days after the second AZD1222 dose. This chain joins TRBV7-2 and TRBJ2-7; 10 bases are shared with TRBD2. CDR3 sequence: CASSFTGTSDEQYF. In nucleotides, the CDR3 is TGTGCCAGCAGCTTCACCGGGACTAGCGACGAGCAGTACTTC.